This TCR beta chain was found in a study of cytomegalovirus exposure and HLA in healthy donors. PCR primers comprised 60 Vbeta and 13 Jbeta primers. Produced via immunoSEQ multiplex PCR; TCRdb's table is partial and in-frame only. The sample lists more than 85,000 clones, 65% to 85% seen once, with 5% to 8% in the top ten. Germline CDR1 reads SQVTM; CDR2 reads ANQGSEA. V dropped 7 bases and J dropped 2 bases, with 12 bases sitting between them. This CDR3 has 12 amino acids. This clonotype was obtained from a man under 40 in good health and CMV-seropositive. What was sequenced was PBMCs. The chain combines TRBV29-1 with TRBJ2-7; D may be TRBD1 (5 bases). CDR3 sequence: CSGRVDTYEQYF. The CDR3 region has the DNA TGCAGCGGCAGGGTGGACACCTACGAGCAGTACTTC.